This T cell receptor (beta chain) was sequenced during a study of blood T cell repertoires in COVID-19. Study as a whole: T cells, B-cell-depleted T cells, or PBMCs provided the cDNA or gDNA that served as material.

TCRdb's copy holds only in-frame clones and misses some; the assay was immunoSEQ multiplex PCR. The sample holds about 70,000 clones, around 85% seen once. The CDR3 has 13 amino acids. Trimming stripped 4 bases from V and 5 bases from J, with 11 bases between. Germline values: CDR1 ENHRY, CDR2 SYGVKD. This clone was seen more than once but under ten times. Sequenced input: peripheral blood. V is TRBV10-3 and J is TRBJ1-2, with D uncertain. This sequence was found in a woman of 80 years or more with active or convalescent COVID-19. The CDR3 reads CAISVEPPYGYTF. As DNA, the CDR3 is TGTGCCATCAGTGTCGAGCCCCCTTATGGCTACACCTTC.